Following are 5 T cell receptor beta chains from one sample sequenced in a study of CD8 T cells in Susac syndrome (dated by TCRdb to 2018 to 2020). Library prep was done by the immunoSEQ multiplex PCR assay. RNA was extracted using the RNeasy kit, and roughly 0.5 to 1 microgram was reverse transcribed with random hexamers. TCRdb ran its own pipeline on the public reads, namely fastp trimming at Q25 and MiXCR clone calling, and kept in-frame beta chains. One record per CDR3 amino acid sequence lists the most common genes and DNA. The sample has under 95,000 distinct CDR3 sequences on record, around 94% of them singletons. The ten top clones hold over 0.3% of the sample. The specimen was CD4+ T cells from PBMCs. The origin of the receptors is a human donor with Susac syndrome.

The V and J genes are TRBV6-5 and TRBJ2-7; 11 positions agree with TRBD1. Germline V lookup: CDR1 MNHEY, CDR2 SVGAGI. Losses at the gene ends were 6 bases for V and 3 bases for J; bases not matched to a gene: 4. The CDR3 length is 14 residues. The CDR3 sequence: CASRFGTGGYEQYF. In DNA, the CDR3 is TGTGCCAGCAGATTCGGGACAGGGGGCTACGAGCAGTACTTC.

The V and J genes are TRBV2 and TRBJ1-2, with D uncertain. CDR3 size: 11 residues. Germline loops: CDR1 SNHLY, CDR2 FYNNEI. V was pared by 3 bases and J by 8 bases, with 7 bases between. DNA for the CDR3: TGTGCCAGCAGTGAGAATACGGGCTACACCTTC. As protein: CASSENTGYTF. The variable domain in full, completed from reference TRBV2 and TRBJ1-2, reads EPEVTQTPSHQVTQMGQEVILRCVPISNHLYFYWYRQILGQKVEFLVSFYNNEISEKSEIFDDQFSVERPDGSNFTLKIRSTKLEDSAMYFCASSENTGYTFGSGTRLTVV.

V usage is TRBV5-1 and J usage is TRBJ1-2; no reliable D call. With 3 bases removed from V and 2 bases from J, the gap between germline ends came to 11 bases. The CDR3 is 14 amino acids. Germline V gives CDR1 SGHRS, CDR2 YFSETQ. The CDR3 here is CASSSSGGNYGYTF. In nucleotides, the CDR3 is TGCGCCAGCAGCTCCTCGGGCGGAAACTATGGCTACACCTTC.

The chain links TRBV7-9 to TRBJ2-5; D not resolved. This CDR3 has 13 amino acids. Deletions cut 7 bases from V and 5 bases from J, with 14 bases between. Looked up from germline, CDR1 is SEHNR and CDR2 is FQNEAQ (reference sequence). For the CDR3, the DNA is TGTGCCAGCACCCTCTGGTCATCGGAGACCCAGTACTTC. Translation gives CASTLWSSETQYF.

V gene TRBV20-1 combines with J gene TRBJ2-1, with no clear D. The ends were cut back, 2 bases at V and 1 base at J, with 15 bases in the middle. The germline CDR1 and CDR2 sequences are DFQATT and SNEGSKA (reference sequence). The CDR3 is 16 amino acids. This chain's CDR3 is CSARYPRTRSYNEQFF. The DNA of the CDR3 is TGCAGTGCTAGATACCCCCGGACCCGGTCCTACAATGAGCAGTTCTTC.